This entry describes one TCR beta chain. Its antigen specificity is not known. Base-call qualities are not available, and no considerably larger clone is one nucleotide away. The data derive from a study of cytomegalovirus exposure and HLA in healthy donors (dated by TCRdb to about 2017). Broadly, across the study: An earlier analysis of under 600 of the donors reported about 250 Gb of sequence data and 117 million unique TCR beta sequences from roughly 200 million T cells. An early release covering just under 650 HLA-typed donors comprised approximately 290 gigabases of sequencing data and tens of millions of unique TCR sequences. The genetic ancestry cluster associated with self-reported Caucasian donors included 80% to 90% of the roughly 400 genotyped donors. The study aimed to test whether signatures of past pathogen exposure could be identified by cataloging public T cell receptors. The study used immunosequencing to profile the T cell repertoires of 666 subjects and linked those repertoires to cytomegalovirus serostatus. A separate validation cohort of more than 100 different subjects was used in addition to the roughly 670-subject first cohort. To predict cytomegalovirus infection status, the study brought together high-throughput TCR immunosequencing, statistical association of individual TCRs with disease status, and machine learning. A later analysis re-analyzed previously published TCR beta repertoires from 666 donors and added high-resolution HLA genotyping to study TCR occurrence patterns. The later analysis used no new phenotypic data to find candidate immune exposures, relying instead on TCR beta sequences and their occurrence across donors. To decide whether each TCR beta V gene segment behaved as functional or pseudogenic, an earlier analysis of 587 of the donors relied on high-throughput TCR beta sequencing. Donor age, sex, ethnicity and CMV serostatus were compiled alongside the repertoire data. In a later genetic analysis, genome-wide SNP genotypes for about 60% of the 666 donors were used, and that subset was treated as a discovery cohort. All discovery cohort repertoires had been generated on a single sequencing platform. Class I and class II HLA loci were covered by the typing at four-digit resolution. The number of donors typed differed by locus, with roughly 620-630 for A, B, C, DRB1 and DQB1, 522 for DQA1, 600 to 610 for DPA1, and over 400 for DPB1. About five DR-DQ haplotypes were treated as single units for association and clustering because of strong linkage in the cohort. Among about 410 genotyped donors of the cohort, an average of approximately 200,000 unique TCR beta nucleotide sequences was sequenced per donor, of which about 20% were non-productive. What the work shows at the level of the full study, not this receptor alone: A further reported finding was that TCR beta sequences accurately predicted the HLA-A and HLA-B alleles for most subjects in the first cohort. Because counts were too low, 15 to 20 rarely observed V segments, including chromosome 9 orphons, were left out of the earlier analysis of roughly 600 of the donors. Because the 87-base-pair reads could not distinguish some IMGT-functional V segments, including TRBV6-2 and TRBV6-3, those segments were excluded. For the cohort, immune exposure information was limited to CMV serostatus. Across donors, most TCR sequences were observed very rarely, whereas some public TCRs were present in many individuals. Compared with the approximately 670-donor mean, donors in an Asian-associated ancestry cluster had fewer N-insertions in productive TCRs, according to a later genetic analysis. Because HLA typing was unavailable for some donors at each locus, only the typed subset was used in association tests. The classifier was reported to diagnose cytomegalovirus status with high specificity and sensitivity in both the original cohort and the validation cohort. In vitro tests confirmed that a few of the cytomegalovirus-associated TCR beta chains recognize cytomegalovirus antigens. The study gave a list of more than 150 TCR beta chains associated with cytomegalovirus. In an earlier analysis of 500 to 650 of the donors, most TCR beta V segments appeared in productive rearrangements about 87% or about 30% of the time, broadly matching IMGT annotations. This cohort had only TCR beta chains sequenced, and the lack of alpha or paired-chain data limited which features could be detected. Linkage disequilibrium might explain the correlated functional status among segregating V segments, but an unknown experimental factor could not be excluded. Presence/absence analyses assumed roughly uniform sequencing depth across donors, an assumption that may not hold. According to the authors, the approach could potentially be generalized to other disease states and immunological phenotypes. A later analysis associated 15,000 to 20,000 TCR beta sequences with specific HLA alleles at a false discovery rate of 0.05. V-gene and J-gene trimming of TCR beta chains was associated with a missense DCLRE1C variant in a later genetic analysis, and the association was replicated in an independent cohort. In a later analysis, HLA-associated TCR beta chains were found to be more clonally expanded and to have lower generation probabilities than equally common non-associated chains. A cluster of highly shared sequence variants was judged likely to represent a technical artifact of the sequencing pipeline. According to a later analysis, parvovirus B19, influenza, CMV and Epstein-Barr virus appeared linked to several top co-occurrence clusters. A later analysis found that TCR association rates varied across HLA loci, with DRB1 alleles showing the most associated TCRs and HLA-C alleles the fewest. When HLA alleles, especially DR and DQ, strongly co-occurred, TCR associations were difficult to assign to individual alleles. A later analysis found that most CMV-associated TCR beta chains appeared HLA-restricted, with HLA associations seemingly driven largely by CMV exposure.

To prepare the library, the immunoSEQ multiplex PCR assay was applied. The multiplex PCR relied on a mix of 60 forward primers for TCR Vbeta segments and 13 reverse primers for TCR Jbeta segments. A multiplex PCR assay on genomic DNA amplified the CDR3 region of rearranged TCR beta genes. Amplified TCR beta libraries were sequenced as 87-base-pair reads on the Illumina HiSeq System. The published analysis was carried out like this. A later analysis counted approximately 76 million unique TCR beta chains across the 550 to 700 repertoires, and roughly 11 million of these chains were shared by at least two donors. A nearest-neighbor algorithm error-corrected the raw reads and collapsed the reads into unique sequences, merging closely related sequences to remove PCR and sequencing errors. To assign V, D and J gene segments, CDR3 sequences were aligned to IMGT reference sequences. Each retained sequence needed at least a six-nucleotide match to both a V gene segment and a J gene segment. Rearrangements were classified as productive when the CDR3 lacked stop codons and remained in frame with V and J, and all other rearrangements were classified as non-productive. Following IMGT convention, CDR3 was defined as the stretch from the second conserved V-encoded cysteine to the conserved J-encoded phenylalanine. Sequences without an unambiguous match to a single V gene segment were excluded from the earlier analysis of almost 600 of the donors. An earlier analysis of several hundred of the donors called V segments functional above 56.7% productive rearrangements and segregating when the between-donor standard deviation exceeded 5%. A statistical classification framework was developed to diagnose cytomegalovirus status using the catalog of TCR beta chain sequences. V and J gene assignment, in a later analysis, came from comparing TCR nucleotide sequences with IMGT/GENE-DB human TR gene sequences. In a later analysis, CDR3 sequences and most-parsimonious VDJ recombination scenarios were assigned using the TCRdist pipeline. In a later analysis, every TCR beta chain was defined by the combination of its CDR3 amino acid sequence and its V-gene family, and reads without a unique V-gene family were dropped. To address suspected cross-contamination and a sequencing artifact, a later analysis removed approximately 600 highly shared, low-generation-probability nucleotide sequences. In a later analysis, a clonal expansion index for each public chain was calculated from normalized within-repertoire ranks of inferred template counts. In a later analysis, generation probabilities were computed with a VDJ recombination model fitted to out-of-frame rearrangements, and the resulting probabilities were checked against IGoR. A later analysis scored TCR-TCR, TCR-HLA and TCR-CMV co-occurrence with hypergeometric tests, applying a repertoire-size bias correction to TCR pairs. In a later analysis, false discovery rates were estimated by permuting HLA or CMV assignments 20 times. In a later analysis, co-occurring TCRs were grouped with DBSCAN, and TCRdist sequence similarity was added when clustering was performed within HLA-allele-positive subsets. Co-occurrence clustering excluded repertoires with fewer than 30,000 or more than 120,000 public chains, plus five with anomalous nucleotide sharing. TCRdb obtained this table from immuneACCESS and retained in-frame rearrangements with V and J assigned. These tables miss some clones; where compared with another copy, unresolved V genes account for less than half of the shortfall, and the remainder is unexplained. That table is the source of V, J and clone size, and D and trimming were worked out from the DNA. In this sample the table shows about 82,000 clones, 75% to 85% of which occur a single time. The top ten hold about 19% of the sample.

The cohort was made up of approximately 670 healthy bone marrow donors. At the time of sampling, all cohort members were nominally healthy, though unrecorded immune exposures were likely present. The donor was CMV seropositive and belonged to the group of 250 to 350 seropositive cohort members. Each donor provided a peripheral blood sample, and peripheral blood mononuclear cells were used for TCR beta sequencing. Genomic DNA extraction from the blood cell samples was performed with the Qiagen DNeasy Blood Extraction Kit. CDR1 and CDR2 (SEHNR, FQNEAQ) derive from the germline V gene (reference sequence). Including the terminal cysteine and phenylalanine, the CDR3 comprises 15 residues. The retained sequence is limited to the CDR3, 45 bases, with the frame set at the first base. The junction carries 18 bases between V and J, which are trimmed by 6 bases and 5 bases respectively.

Specimen: PBMCs. The TCR originated in a man aged 65-85 years in good health and CMV-seropositive. The chain couples TRBV7-9 to TRBJ2-3; matching of 5 bases hints at TRBD1 as the D gene. The CDR3: CASRPDSLSGDTQYF. The nucleotide sequence is TGTGCCAGCAGACCTGACAGTTTATCAGGAGATACGCAGTATTTT.